Shown below are 17 T cell receptor beta chains from a single sample sequenced in a study of T-cell reconstitution after alpha-beta-depleted transplantation in children. Unique molecular identifiers were incorporated into the prepared TCRbeta library. MiXCR, applied by TCRdb to the PCR reads, yields one record per CDR3 protein. The sample lists roughly 500,000 distinct CDR3 sequences; more than 9% were seen once. The sequences come from PBMCs, collected before TCRalphabeta/CD19-depleted stem cell transplant. Receptor source: a child aged 2 to 15 with inherited bone marrow failure, due to receive a stem cell transplant.

The sample holds a few counts of this clonotype. The rearrangement links TRBV12-3 or TRBV12-4 to TRBJ2-1; TRBD1 or TRBD2 may be the D gene (5 bases each). V shed 7 bases and J shed 2 bases, with 15 bases lying between them. The CDR3 totals 15 residues. CDR3 sequence: CASIASREPYNEQFF. The DNA for the CDR3 is TGTGCCAGCATCGCGTCCAGGGAGCCCTACAATGAGCAGTTCTTC.

This clonotype occurred once. The chain carries TRBV12-3 or TRBV12-4 and TRBJ1-4; D might be TRBD1 (6 bases). Trimming cost V 5 bases and J 8 bases, with 18 bases left between them. This CDR3 comprises 15 residues. The CDR3 region has the DNA TGTGCCAGCAGTGCACAGGGCAATGCCAGGGAAAAACTGTTTTTT. Its translation is CASSAQGNAREKLFF.

Remarks on this clonotype: A read error is possible here, since a much larger clone lies one base away. CDR3 DNA sequence: TGTGCCAGCAGCCGTTGGGAGGTCCGAGATACGCAGTATTTT. Amino acids: CASSRWEVRDTQYF. The V and J genes are TRBV6-1 and TRBJ2-3, with TRBD2 as a possible D gene (6 bases). Germline CDR1 MNHNS, CDR2 SASEGT. Trimming pared 6 bases from V and 5 bases from J, leaving 15 bases between. CDR3 length: 14 residues.

This clonotype was seen ten or more times. CDR3 nucleotides: TGTGCCAGCAGCTCCGAAACCCCTGAAGCTTTCTTT. Its translation: CASSSETPEAFF. The chain couples TRBV7-9 to TRBJ1-1; D is ambiguous. This CDR3 is 12 amino acids long. The germline V gene encodes CDR1 SEHNR and CDR2 FQNEAQ (reference sequence). Trimming took 4 bases from V and 6 from J, leaving 9 bases between them.

On this clonotype: A read error may explain this, as a much larger clone is one base away. The V and J genes are TRBV4-2 and TRBJ2-7; 11 nucleotides agree with TRBD1. In germline, CDR1 is LGHNA, CDR2 YNFKEQ. The CDR3 totals 18 residues. J lost 5 bases, V lost 1 base, and 13 bases had no gene match. This CDR3 is CASSQAERDRGAGDEQYF. CDR3 sequence (DNA): TGTGCCAGCAGCCAAGCAGAAAGGGACAGGGGGGCAGGGGACGAGCAGTACTTC.

There are many counts of this clonotype. The rearrangement links TRBV19 to TRBJ2-1; D is undetermined. V was pared by 3 bases and J by 7 bases, with 16 bases between. Looked up from germline, CDR1 is LNHDA and CDR2 is SQIVND (reference sequence). The CDR3 is made up of 15 amino acids. This CDR3 reads CASSISLYSANEQFF. DNA for the CDR3: TGTGCCAGTAGTATCTCACTATATTCGGCGAATGAGCAGTTCTTC.

This clonotype has a handful of counts. The CDR3 bases are TGTGCCAGCAGTTCCCCCCTGAAAGCGGGTCCAATCGCTGGGGCCAACGTCCTGACTTTC. Encoded protein: CASSSPLKAGPIAGANVLTF. This chain joins TRBV11-1 and TRBJ2-6, with D possibly matching TRBD2 (6 bases). The V gene lost 6 bases and the J gene lost 2 bases, with 26 bases spanning the gap. Germline V gene data show CDR1 as SGHAT and CDR2 as FQDESV (reference sequence). The CDR3 is made up of 20 amino acids.

This clonotype has ten or more counts. The chain has TRBV20-1 and TRBJ2-3; tentative D call: TRBD2 (5 bases). V was clipped by 0 bases and J by 0 bases, with 10 bases between them. The CDR3 has 15 amino acids. Germline CDR1 is DFQATT and CDR2 is SNEGSKA (reference sequence). The CDR3 here is CSARDFRESTDTQYF. The CDR3 bases are TGCAGTGCTAGAGATTTCCGGGAAAGCACAGATACGCAGTATTTT.

Many counts were recorded for this clonotype. The J gene is TRBJ1-2, the V gene TRBV4-3; the D gene is possibly TRBD1 (5 bases). Germline values: CDR1 LGHNA, CDR2 YSLEER. This CDR3 is 14 amino acids long. V dropped 1 base and J dropped 3 bases, with 9 bases sitting between them. The chain's CDR3 is CASSQVTRDYGYTF. In nucleotides, the CDR3 is TGCGCCAGCAGCCAAGTAACCAGGGACTATGGCTACACCTTC.

This clonotype has just a few counts. The CDR3 protein is CASSPVWYEQYF. In DNA, the CDR3 is TGTGCCAGCTCACCAGTCTGGTACGAGCAGTACTTC. The chain employs TRBV18 and TRBJ2-7, with unresolved D. Germline V gene lookup returns CDR1 KGHSH and CDR2 LQKENI. This CDR3 has 12 amino acids. V shed 2 bases and J shed 4 bases, with 6 bases lying between them.

With regard to this clonotype: Being one base from a much bigger clone, this may be a read error. J is TRBJ2-2 and V is TRBV27; D possibly corresponds to TRBD2 (7 bases). The CDR3 loop spans 17 amino acids. Per germline, CDR1 MNHEY and CDR2 SMNVEV (reference sequence). The CDR3 loop is CASSSSWSGTKAGDLFF. CDR3 sequence (DNA): TGTGCCAGCAGTTCGAGTTGGAGCGGGACAAAAGCCGGGGACCTGTTTTTT.

This clonotype has a count of ten or more. CDR3 in DNA: TGTGCCAGCTCACCAGACAGGGGTTTCGGAAACACCATATATTTT. This translates into CASSPDRGFGNTIYF. V usage is TRBV18 and J usage is TRBJ1-3; TRBD1 matches at 8 bases. V lost 2 bases, J lost 4 bases, and 4 bases stayed unmatched. The CDR3 is 15 residues long. CDR1 and CDR2 (germline): KGHSH, LQKENI.

The sample holds many counts of this clonotype. V and J are TRBV20-1 and TRBJ1-2; D unresolved. V was clipped by 4 bases and J by 5 bases, with 14 bases between them. Germline CDR1 DFQATT, CDR2 SNEGSKA (reference sequence). The CDR3 loop spans 13 amino acids. CDR3 nucleotides: TGCAGTGCTACCCCGGCCGACTTTTATGGCTACACCTTC. Residues: CSATPADFYGYTF.

This clonotype appeared many times. The gene calls are TRBV19 and TRBJ2-2, with D perhaps being TRBD1 or TRBD2 (5 bases each). Germline CDR1 and CDR2: LNHDA and SQIVND (reference sequence). The CDR3 consists of 14 residues. V was clipped by 9 bases and J by 4 bases, with 15 bases between them. The CDR3 reads CASRQGRITGELFF. DNA for the CDR3: TGTGCCAGCCGCCAGGGACGGATCACCGGGGAGCTGTTTTTT.

The chain combines TRBV11-2 with TRBJ2-5; 9 bases are a match to TRBD2. The germline V gene encodes CDR1 SGHAT and CDR2 FQNNGV. The CDR3 runs 16 residues. Losses at the gene ends were 2 bases for V and 1 base for J; bases not matched to a gene: 5. CDR3: CASSLRSGRLQETQYF. DNA of the CDR3: TGTGCCAGCAGCTTAAGAAGCGGGAGGCTCCAAGAGACCCAGTACTTC.

Many counts were recorded for this clonotype. V gene TRBV4-2 combines with J gene TRBJ2-7; D perhaps matches TRBD2 (5 bases). Germline V gene sequence: CDR1 LGHNA, CDR2 YNFKEQ. CDR3 length equals 13 residues. V lost 3 bases to trimming and J lost 7 bases, with 13 bases between them. The chain's CDR3 is CASSHGGTKEQYF. The CDR3 coding sequence is TGTGCCAGCAGCCATGGAGGAACAAAGGAGCAGTACTTC.

This clonotype was picked up many times. The chain carries TRBV7-2 and TRBJ2-7, with 8 bases matching TRBD1. V shed 5 bases and J 2 bases; nucleotides not matched to a gene: 8. From germline, CDR1 is SGHTA and CDR2 FQGNSA. CDR3 length: 15 residues. CDR3 residues: CASSLRTGRTYEQYF. The CDR3 DNA reads as TGTGCCAGCAGCCTACGGACAGGGAGGACCTACGAGCAGTACTTC.